This is a list of T cell receptor beta chains from one sample in a study of T cells in Graves' hyperthyroidism and ophthalmopathy. TCRdb used MiXCR to reprocess the multiplex PCR reads, holding one entry per CDR3 protein. The sample contains around 570,000 distinct CDR3 sequences, just under 20% of which appear only once. The specimen sequenced was blood. These TCRs come from a man in his forties with Graves' ophthalmopathy. The CDR3 runs from the conserved cysteine through the conserved F or W. The D gene is left open where the match is weak. Clone size is shown for a subset of rows, as once, few, many or a class of expanded clone.

D | J | size | V | DNA | CDR3
. | TRBJ2-1 | . | TRBV5-1 | TGCGCCAGCAGCATTAGCGTTCCCCAAAACAATGAGCAGTTCTTC | CASSISVPQNNEQFF
TRBD1 | TRBJ1-1 | . | TRBV20-1 | TGCAGTGCTAGGGATGGACAGGTGAATTTAGCTTTCTTT | CSARDGQVNLAFF
. | TRBJ1-2 | . | TRBV9 | TGTGCCAGCAGCGAGGCAGGGAGGCCTGGTGGCTACACCTTC | CASSEAGRPGGYTF
. | TRBJ1-2 | few | TRBV7-8 | TGTGCCAGCAGCTTAGGGGAGAGATTTTTTGGCTACACCTTC | CASSLGERFFGYTF
TRBD2 | TRBJ2-1 | . | TRBV4-1 | TGCGCCAGCAGCCAAGGATTCGTTACGACGGGACTAGCGGGAGGAGAGCAGTTCTTC | CASSQGFVTTGLAGGEQFF
. | TRBJ2-7 | many | TRBV11-2 | TGTGCCGCGAGACCAAGAGGATCCTACGAGCAGTACTTC | CAARPRGSYEQYF
. | TRBJ1-2 | . | TRBV19 | TGTGCCAGCCGTAATAGGGGGGAAGTAAGTGGCTACACCTTC | CASRNRGEVSGYTF
. | TRBJ2-5 | few | TRBV5-1 | TGCGCCAGCAAGGTCGGCCGCAGTGGACCCCAAGAGACCCAGTACTTC | CASKVGRSGPQETQYF
TRBD1 | TRBJ1-2 | . | TRBV20-1 | TGCAGTGCTACACGGGACAGGAACTATGGCTACACCTTC | CSATRDRNYGYTF
. | TRBJ2-3 | . | TRBV14 | TGTGCCAGCAGCCCAGTTCGGCGAACAGATACGCAGTATTTT | CASSPVRRTDTQYF
. | TRBJ1-1 | . | TRBV28 | TGTGCCAGTGGGGCAGCCGAAGCTTTCTTT | CASGAAEAFF
TRBD2 | TRBJ2-3 | . | TRBV7-3 | TGTGCCAGCAGCTTAAGCGGGGGGGCAGCAGATACGCAGTATTTT | CASSLSGGAADTQYF
. | TRBJ2-7 | many | TRBV28 | TGTGCCAGCAGCCAAACTGCGCCCTACGAGCAGTACTTC | CASSQTAPYEQYF
. | TRBJ2-1 | many | TRBV11-2 | TGTGCCAGCAGCCCCTGGACTGGGGTGAATGAGCAGTTCTTC | CASSPWTGVNEQFF
. | TRBJ2-1 | once | TRBV27 | TGTGCCAGCTTCCCTAGGGGCGGGGCAAAGGGTGAGCAGTTCTTC | CASFPRGGAKGEQFF
. | TRBJ1-1 | . | TRBV2 | TGTGCCAGCAAGGGCGGGGATCAAACTGAAGCTTTCTTT | CASKGGDQTEAFF
. | TRBJ1-2 | . | TRBV14 | TGTGCCAGCAGCCCACAGGGTACACTGACTGGCTACACCTTC | CASSPQGTLTGYTF
. | TRBJ2-3 | . | TRBV7-2 | TGTGCCAGCAGCCTGCGGCGTAGCGCGACCCGTAGCGGTACGCAGTATTTT | CASSLRRSATRSGTQYF
. | TRBJ2-7 | . | TRBV7-2 | TGTGCCAGCAGCCCCTCGGCAGCCCCGAGCACCTACGAGCAGTACTTC | CASSPSAAPSTYEQYF
. | TRBJ2-3 | few | TRBV20-1 | TGCAGTGCCTCAGGGCCCCGGACAGATACGCAGTATTTT | CSASGPRTDTQYF
TRBD2 | TRBJ2-3 | few | TRBV24-1 | TGTGCCACCCAGTTAACGTTCTTAGCGGCGGGAGAGGGTGTTCGCACAGATACGCAGTATTTT | CATQLTFLAAGEGVRTDTQYF
. | TRBJ2-7 | many | TRBV5-1 | TGCGCCAGCAGCTTGGAGGGTTGGACTGGGACCTACGAGCAGTACTTC | CASSLEGWTGTYEQYF
. | TRBJ1-4 | . | TRBV4-1 | TGCGCCAGCAGCCCCCCGGGACGGACTAATGAAAAACTGTTTTTT | CASSPPGRTNEKLFF
. | TRBJ2-3 | few | TRBV5-4 | TGTGCCAGCAGCCACCTCGGCGGGGTGCACACGCAGTATTTT | CASSHLGGVHTQYF
TRBD2 | TRBJ2-3 | . | TRBV5-8 | TGTGCCAGCAGCCTCCCGGGGGGAGGGCCTCCAGATACGCAGTATTTT | CASSLPGGGPPDTQYF
TRBD2 | TRBJ2-1 | many | TRBV11-2 | TGTGCCAGCAGCCCAGAGAGGACTAGTTATGAGCAGTTCTTC | CASSPERTSYEQFF
. | TRBJ1-2 | few | TRBV15 | TGTGCCACCAGCAGAGATAGTTTTGGGTCCGGGGGCTACACCTTC | CATSRDSFGSGGYTF
TRBD1 | TRBJ2-3 | . | TRBV5-4 | TGTGCCAGCAGCTTAGGACAGGGGGCCGGGGATACGCAGTATTTT | CASSLGQGAGDTQYF
TRBD2 | TRBJ2-1 | . | TRBV12-3/TRBV12-4 | TGTGCCAGCAGCGTGACTAGCGAAAGCTACAATGAGCAGTTCTTC | CASSVTSESYNEQFF
TRBD1 | TRBJ2-2 | many | TRBV2 | TGTGCCAGCAGAGGGGACAGTGGCGACACCGGGGAGCTGTTTTTT | CASRGDSGDTGELFF
. | TRBJ2-7 | few | TRBV9 | TGTGCCAGCAGCAAACACGACAGTAGCTACGAGCAGTACTTC | CASSKHDSSYEQYF
. | TRBJ1-1 | . | TRBV3-1 | TGTGCCAGCGTACAGGGACCGGGAACTGAAGCTTTCTTT | CASVQGPGTEAFF
TRBD1 | TRBJ1-2 | many | TRBV20-1 | TGCAGTGCTAAACACCCGGTGGACAGGGGAAGTGGCTACACCTTC | CSAKHPVDRGSGYTF
TRBD2 | TRBJ2-3 | once | TRBV29-1 | TGCAGCGTTGTTGGGACTAGCGGGAGTCGTTACACAGATACGCAGTATTTT | CSVVGTSGSRYTDTQYF
. | TRBJ1-2 | . | TRBV7-9 | TGTGCCAGCAGCTTAGACATAGCCTCAGGGGAGAACTATGGCTACACCTTC | CASSLDIASGENYGYTF
. | TRBJ1-1 | few | TRBV20-1 | TGCAGTGCTAGAGACCCCTACACTGAAGCTTTCTTT | CSARDPYTEAFF
. | TRBJ2-7 | many | TRBV2 | TGTGCCAGCAAGAACCCTAGGGAGTCCCTCTACGAGCAGTACTTC | CASKNPRESLYEQYF
. | TRBJ2-3 | many | TRBV28 | TGTGCCAGCAGTTTAGGTCCGGGCATCGCGCTGACAGATACGCAGTATTTT | CASSLGPGIALTDTQYF
. | TRBJ2-1 | . | TRBV13 | TGTGCCAGCAGCTTACCTAGGGTTCTCCGTGACAATGAGCAGTTCTTC | CASSLPRVLRDNEQFF
. | TRBJ1-1 | few | TRBV6-5 | TGTGCCAGCAGTTACTCGACCAGGTCGAACACTGAAGCTTTCTTT | CASSYSTRSNTEAFF
. | TRBJ2-3 | few | TRBV13 | TGTGCCAGCACCCCCGGCCGGCGGGCTAGAGATACGCAGTATTTT | CASTPGRRARDTQYF
TRBD1 | TRBJ2-7 | . | TRBV9 | TGTGCCAGCAGCGCTGGGGACAGGGGGGCCTACGAGCAGTACTTC | CASSAGDRGAYEQYF